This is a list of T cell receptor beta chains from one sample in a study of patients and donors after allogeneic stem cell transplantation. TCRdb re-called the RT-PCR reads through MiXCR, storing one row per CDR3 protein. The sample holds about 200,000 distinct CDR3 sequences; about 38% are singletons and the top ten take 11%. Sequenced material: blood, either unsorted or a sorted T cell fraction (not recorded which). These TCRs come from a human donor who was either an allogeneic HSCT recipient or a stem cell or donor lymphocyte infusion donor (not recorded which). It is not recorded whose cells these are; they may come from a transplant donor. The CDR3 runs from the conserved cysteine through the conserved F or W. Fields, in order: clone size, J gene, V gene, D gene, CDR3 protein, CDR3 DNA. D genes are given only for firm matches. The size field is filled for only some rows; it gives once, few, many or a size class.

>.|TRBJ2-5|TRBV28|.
CASSLSPGLIQYF
TGTGCCAGCAGTTTATCTCCCGGATTAATCCAGTACTTC
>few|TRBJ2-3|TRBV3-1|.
CASSPLGKAGTDTQYF
TGTGCCAGCAGCCCCCTGGGCAAGGCGGGCACAGATACGCAGTATTTT
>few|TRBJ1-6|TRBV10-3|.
CAIRAGGEALHF
TGTGCCATCAGGGCCGGGGGGGAGGCCCTCCACTTT
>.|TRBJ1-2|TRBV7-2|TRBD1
CASSHNRGYYGYTF
TGTGCCAGCAGCCACAACAGGGGATACTATGGCTACACCTTC
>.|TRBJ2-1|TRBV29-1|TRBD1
CSASRGLDNEQFF
TGCAGCGCCTCGAGGGGGCTGGACAATGAGCAGTTCTTC
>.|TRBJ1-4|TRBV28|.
CASSSGAANYEKLFF
TGTGCCAGCAGTTCAGGGGCCGCTAACTATGAAAAACTGTTTTTT
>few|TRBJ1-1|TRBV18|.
CASSPGALHTEAFF
TGTGCCAGCTCACCAGGAGCCCTGCACACTGAAGCTTTCTTT
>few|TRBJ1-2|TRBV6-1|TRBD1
CASSVSGGANNYGYTF
TGTGCCAGCAGCGTATCAGGGGGCGCAAACAACTATGGCTACACCTTC
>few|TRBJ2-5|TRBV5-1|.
CASSLGGPWYQETQYF
TGCGCCAGCAGCTTGGGCGGACCTTGGTACCAAGAGACCCAGTACTTC
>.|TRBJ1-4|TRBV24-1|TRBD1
CATSGGGLSNEKLFF
TGTGCCACCAGTGGAGGGGGCCTTAGTAATGAAAAACTGTTTTTT
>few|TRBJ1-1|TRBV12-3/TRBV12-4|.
CASRDPNTEAFF
TGTGCCAGCAGAGACCCAAACACTGAAGCTTTCTTT
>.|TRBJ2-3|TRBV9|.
CASSVTGGSTSTDTQYF
TGTGCCAGCAGCGTAACGGGGGGCTCAACTAGCACAGATACGCAGTATTTT
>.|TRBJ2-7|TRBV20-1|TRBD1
CSALTGVRDEQYF
TGCAGTGCTTTAACAGGGGTCCGGGACGAGCAGTACTTC
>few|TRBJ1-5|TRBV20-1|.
CSAQGAYSNQPQHF
TGCAGTGCTCAGGGCGCTTATAGCAATCAGCCCCAGCATTTT
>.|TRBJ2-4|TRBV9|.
CASSVGQIERGNIQYF
TGTGCCAGCAGCGTAGGACAGATAGAACGGGGAAACATTCAGTACTTC
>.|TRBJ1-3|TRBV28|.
CASFRPGGGNTIYF
TGTGCCAGCTTCCGACCGGGAGGAGGAAACACCATATATTTT
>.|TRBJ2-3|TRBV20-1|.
CSERGEAADTQYF
TGCAGTGAAAGGGGGGAGGCGGCAGATACGCAGTATTTT
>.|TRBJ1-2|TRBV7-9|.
CASSLAPRGYGYTF
TGTGCCAGCAGCTTAGCGCCCAGGGGCTATGGCTACACCTTC
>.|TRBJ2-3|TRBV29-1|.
CSVGGGGSTDTQYF
TGCAGCGTTGGGGGAGGAGGTAGCACAGATACGCAGTATTTT
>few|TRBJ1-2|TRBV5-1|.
CASSLDRDGYTF
TGCGCCAGCAGCTTGGATAGGGATGGCTACACCTTC
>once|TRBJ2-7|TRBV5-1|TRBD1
CASSLRTGAHEQYF
TGCGCCAGCAGCTTGAGGACAGGGGCGCACGAGCAGTACTTC
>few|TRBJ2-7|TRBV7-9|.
CASSLGQNSYEQYF
TGTGCCAGCAGTTTAGGGCAGAACTCCTACGAGCAGTACTTC
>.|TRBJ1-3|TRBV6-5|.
CASSYSQGSGNTIYF
TGTGCCAGCAGTTACTCCCAGGGGAGTGGAAACACCATATATTTT
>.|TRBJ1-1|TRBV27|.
CASGGRNAEAFF
TGTGCCAGCGGGGGGAGGAATGCTGAAGCTTTCTTT
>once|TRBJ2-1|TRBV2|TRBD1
CASMTGKPHNEQFF
TGTGCCAGCATGACAGGGAAACCCCACAATGAGCAGTTCTTC
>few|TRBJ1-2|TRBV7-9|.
CASSHDRTNYGYTF
TGTGCCAGCAGCCACGACAGGACTAACTATGGCTACACCTTC
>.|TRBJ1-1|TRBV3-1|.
CASSHAGLTEAFF
TGTGCCAGCAGCCACGCAGGCCTCACTGAAGCTTTCTTT
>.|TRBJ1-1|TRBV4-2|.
CASSLLGQSAFF
TGTGCCAGCAGCCTCCTAGGACAGTCAGCTTTCTTT
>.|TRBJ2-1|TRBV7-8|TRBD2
CASSRTSGGLSYNEQFF
TGTGCCAGCAGCCGGACTAGCGGGGGACTATCTTACAATGAGCAGTTCTTC
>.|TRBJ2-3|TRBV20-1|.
CSARSGFSELSTDTQYF
TGCAGTGCTAGGTCGGGTTTTTCGGAGTTAAGCACAGATACGCAGTATTTT
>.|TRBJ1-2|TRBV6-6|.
CASSYSTLDHSDGYTF
TGTGCCAGCAGTTACTCGACCTTGGACCATTCTGATGGCTACACCTTC
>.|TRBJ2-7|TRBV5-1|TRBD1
CASSTTLGTGGYEQYF
TGCGCCAGCAGCACGACCCTAGGGACAGGGGGGTACGAGCAGTACTTC
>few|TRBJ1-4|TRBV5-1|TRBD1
CASSLGTGTTNEKLFF
TGCGCCAGCAGCTTGGGGACAGGAACAACTAATGAAAAACTGTTTTTT
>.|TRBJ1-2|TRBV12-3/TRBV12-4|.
CASSFIGYGYTF
TGTGCCAGCAGTTTCATCGGGTACGGCTACACCTTC
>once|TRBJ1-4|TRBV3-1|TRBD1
CASAKGQGGEKLFF
TGTGCCAGCGCAAAGGGACAGGGAGGTGAAAAACTGTTTTTT